In its sample, the clone carrying this T cell receptor beta chain was seen once. These data come from a study of blood T cell repertoires in COVID-19. Sequencing used immunoSEQ multiplex PCR; TCRdb keeps in-frame clones, though not all of them. The data hold about 270,000 clones, with around 82% observed a single time. The ends were cut back, 3 bases at V and 1 base at J, with 6 bases in the middle. From germline, CDR1 is MNHNS and CDR2 SASEGT. This CDR3 region has 13 residues. Input material: peripheral blood. J is TRBJ1-2 and V is TRBV6-1; tentative D call: TRBD1 (5 bases). The clonotype originates from a woman younger than 35 with acute or convalescent COVID-19. As DNA, the CDR3 is TGTGCCAGCAGTGAGGACATTAACTATGGCTACACCTTC. It yields the protein CASSEDINYGYTF.